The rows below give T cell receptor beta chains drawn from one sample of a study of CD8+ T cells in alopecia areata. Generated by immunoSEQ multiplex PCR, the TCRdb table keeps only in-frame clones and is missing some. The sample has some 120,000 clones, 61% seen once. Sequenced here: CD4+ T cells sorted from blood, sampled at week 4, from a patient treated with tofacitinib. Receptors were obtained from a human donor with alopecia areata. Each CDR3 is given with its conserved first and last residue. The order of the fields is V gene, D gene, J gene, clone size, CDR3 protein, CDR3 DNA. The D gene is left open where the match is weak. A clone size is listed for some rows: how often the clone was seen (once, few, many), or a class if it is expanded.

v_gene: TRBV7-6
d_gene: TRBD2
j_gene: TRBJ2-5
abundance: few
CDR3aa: CASSQTSGGPWETQYF
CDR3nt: TGTGCCAGCAGCCAGACTAGCGGGGGGCCATGGGAGACCCAGTACTTC

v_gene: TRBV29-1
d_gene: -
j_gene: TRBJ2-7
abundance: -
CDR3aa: CSALGGGGTYEQYF
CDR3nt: TGCAGCGCCTTGGGGGGCGGGGGAACATACGAGCAGTACTTC

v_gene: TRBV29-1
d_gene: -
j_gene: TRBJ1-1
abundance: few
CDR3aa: CSLPLEALWNCGGTEAFF
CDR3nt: TGCAGCCTACCCCTCGAGGCCCTGTGGAATTGTGGTGGAACTGAAGCTTTCTTT

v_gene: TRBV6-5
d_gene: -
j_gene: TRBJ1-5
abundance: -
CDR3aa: CASSPRMSNQPQHF
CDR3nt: TGTGCCAGCAGTCCCCGTATGAGTAACCAGCCCCAGCATTTT

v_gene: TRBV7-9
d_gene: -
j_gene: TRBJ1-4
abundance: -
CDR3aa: CASSLATTTNEKLFF
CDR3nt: TGTGCCAGCAGCTTAGCTACAACAACTAATGAAAAACTGTTTTTT

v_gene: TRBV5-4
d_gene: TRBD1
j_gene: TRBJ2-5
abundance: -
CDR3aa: CASSIGQGPETQYF
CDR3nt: TGTGCCAGCAGCATAGGACAGGGCCCGGAGACCCAGTACTTC

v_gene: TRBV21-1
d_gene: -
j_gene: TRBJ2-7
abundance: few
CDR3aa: CASSKEVVGVGYEQYF
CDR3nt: TGTGCCAGCAGCAAAGAGGTGGTGGGAGTGGGCTACGAGCAGTACTTC

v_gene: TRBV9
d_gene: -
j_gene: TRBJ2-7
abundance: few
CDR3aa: CASSLSGLNDEQYF
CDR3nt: TGTGCCAGCAGTCTGTCGGGACTCAACGACGAGCAGTACTTC

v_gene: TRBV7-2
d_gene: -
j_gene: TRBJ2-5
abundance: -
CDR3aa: CASAGREYQETQYF
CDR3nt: TGTGCCAGCGCAGGCAGGGAGTACCAAGAGACCCAGTACTTC

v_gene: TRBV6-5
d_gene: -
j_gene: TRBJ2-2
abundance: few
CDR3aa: CASKRNTGELFF
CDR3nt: TGTGCCAGCAAGAGGAACACCGGGGAGCTGTTTTTT